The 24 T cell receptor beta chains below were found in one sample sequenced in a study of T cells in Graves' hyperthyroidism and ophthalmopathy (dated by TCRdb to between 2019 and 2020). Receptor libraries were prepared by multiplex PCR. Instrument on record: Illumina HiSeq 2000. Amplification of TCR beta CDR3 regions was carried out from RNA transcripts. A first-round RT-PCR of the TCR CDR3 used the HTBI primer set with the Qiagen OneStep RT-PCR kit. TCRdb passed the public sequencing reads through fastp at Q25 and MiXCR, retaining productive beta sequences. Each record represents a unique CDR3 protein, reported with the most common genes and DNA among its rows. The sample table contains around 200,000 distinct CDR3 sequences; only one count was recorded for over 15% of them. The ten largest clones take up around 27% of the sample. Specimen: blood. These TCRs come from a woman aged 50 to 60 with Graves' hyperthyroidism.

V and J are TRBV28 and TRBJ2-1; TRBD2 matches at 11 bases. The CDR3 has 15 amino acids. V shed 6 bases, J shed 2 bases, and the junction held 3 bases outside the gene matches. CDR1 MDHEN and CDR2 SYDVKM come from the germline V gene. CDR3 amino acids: CASSLSGRAYNEQFF. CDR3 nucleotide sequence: TGTGCCAGCAGCCTTAGCGGGAGGGCCTACAATGAGCAGTTCTTC.

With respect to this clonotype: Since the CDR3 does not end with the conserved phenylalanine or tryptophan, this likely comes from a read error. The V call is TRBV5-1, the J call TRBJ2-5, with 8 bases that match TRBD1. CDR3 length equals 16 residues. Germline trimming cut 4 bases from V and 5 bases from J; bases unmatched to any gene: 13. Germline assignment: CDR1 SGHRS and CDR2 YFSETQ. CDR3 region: CASSPGTGASVETQYL. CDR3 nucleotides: TGCGCCAGCAGCCCCGGGACAGGTGCGTCAGTGGAGACCCAGTACCTC.

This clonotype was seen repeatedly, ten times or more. The CDR3 loop reads CSARAAVHNEQFF. CDR3 nucleotide sequence: TGCAGTGCTAGAGCGGCAGTCCACAATGAGCAGTTCTTC. J is TRBJ2-1 and V is TRBV20-1; no clear D gene. The CDR3 is made up of 13 amino acids. Between the trimmed V and J ends, which lost 1 base and 5 bases, there was a span of 9 bases. Germline V gene sequence: CDR1 DFQATT, CDR2 SNEGSKA (reference sequence).

The CDR3 is CSAGTSGSYEQYF. For the CDR3, the DNA is TGCAGTGCTGGGACTAGCGGGAGTTACGAGCAGTACTTC. V is TRBV20-1 and J is TRBJ2-7; the match to TRBD2 covers 14 bases. This CDR3 comprises 13 residues. In germline, CDR1 is DFQATT, CDR2 SNEGSKA (reference sequence). V lost 5 bases and J lost 4; bases outside the gene matches: 1.

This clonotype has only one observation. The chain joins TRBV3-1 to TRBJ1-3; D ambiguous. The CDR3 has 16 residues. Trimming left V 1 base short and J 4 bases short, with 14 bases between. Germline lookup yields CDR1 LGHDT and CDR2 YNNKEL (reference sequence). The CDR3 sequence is CASSQGYAAVGNTIYF. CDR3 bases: TGTGCCAGCAGCCAAGGATATGCCGCCGTGGGAAACACCATATATTTT.

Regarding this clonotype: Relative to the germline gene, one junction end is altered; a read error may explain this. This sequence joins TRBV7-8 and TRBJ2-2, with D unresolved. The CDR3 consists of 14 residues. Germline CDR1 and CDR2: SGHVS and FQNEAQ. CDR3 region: CATSLVLGSGELFF. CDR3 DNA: TGTGCCACCAGCTTAGTTCTCGGTTCCGGGGAGCTGTTTTTT. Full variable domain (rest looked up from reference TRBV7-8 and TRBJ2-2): GAGVSQSPRYKVAKRGQDVALRCDPISGHVSLFWYQQALGQGPEFLTYFQNEAQLDKSGLPSDRFFAERPEGSVSTLKIQRTQQEDSAVYLCATSLVLGSGELFFGEGSRLTVL.

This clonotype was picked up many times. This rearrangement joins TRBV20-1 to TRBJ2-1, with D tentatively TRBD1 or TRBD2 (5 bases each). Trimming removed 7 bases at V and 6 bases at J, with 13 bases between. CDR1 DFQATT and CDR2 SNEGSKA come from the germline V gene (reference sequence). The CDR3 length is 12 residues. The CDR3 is CSVGTDFNEQFF. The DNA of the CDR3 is TGCAGTGTGGGGACGGACTTCAATGAGCAGTTCTTC.

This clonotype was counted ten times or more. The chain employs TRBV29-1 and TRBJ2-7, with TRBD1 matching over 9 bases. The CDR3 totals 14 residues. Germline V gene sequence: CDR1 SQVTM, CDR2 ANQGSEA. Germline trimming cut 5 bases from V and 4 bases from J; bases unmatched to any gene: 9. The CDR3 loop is CSVRAGTGLYEQYF. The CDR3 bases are TGCAGCGTTAGGGCCGGGACAGGGCTGTACGAGCAGTACTTC.

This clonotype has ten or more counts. The CDR3 sequence is CASSLRTGGITEAFF. As DNA, the CDR3 is TGTGCCAGCAGTTTACGGACAGGGGGGATCACTGAAGCTTTCTTT. V usage is TRBV12-3 or TRBV12-4 and J usage is TRBJ1-1; 10 positions agree with TRBD1. This CDR3 region has 15 residues. V lost 2 bases to trimming and J lost 4 bases; unmatched junction nucleotides: 4.

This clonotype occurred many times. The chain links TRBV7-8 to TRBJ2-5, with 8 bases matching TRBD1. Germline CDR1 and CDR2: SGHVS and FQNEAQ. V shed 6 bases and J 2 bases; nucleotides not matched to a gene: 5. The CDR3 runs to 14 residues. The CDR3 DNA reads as TGTGCCAGCAGATCCAGGACAGGGCAAGAGACCCAGTACTTC. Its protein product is CASRSRTGQETQYF.

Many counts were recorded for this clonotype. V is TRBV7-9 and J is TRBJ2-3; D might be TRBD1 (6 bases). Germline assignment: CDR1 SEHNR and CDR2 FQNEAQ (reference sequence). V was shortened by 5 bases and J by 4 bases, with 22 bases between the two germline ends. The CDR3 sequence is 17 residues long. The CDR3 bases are TGTGCCAGCAGCGATCCGCGTAACACAGGGCAGGCAGATACGCAGTATTTT. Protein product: CASSDPRNTGQADTQYF.

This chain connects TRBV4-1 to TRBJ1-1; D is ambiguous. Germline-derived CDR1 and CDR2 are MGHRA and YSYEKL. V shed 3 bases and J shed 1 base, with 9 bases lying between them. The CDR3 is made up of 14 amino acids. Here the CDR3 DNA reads TGCGCCAGCAGCCATTTATCGGGGAACACTGAAGCTTTCTTT. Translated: CASSHLSGNTEAFF.

The CDR3: CASNPSRGRHEQFF. CDR3 nucleotides: TGTGCCAGCAATCCGTCAAGGGGGCGACATGAGCAGTTCTTC. The V and J genes are TRBV2 and TRBJ2-1; 7 nucleotides line up with TRBD1. The CDR3 contains 14 residues. Germline CDR1 and CDR2: SNHLY and FYNNEI. J lost 8 bases, V lost 7 bases, and 11 bases had no gene match.

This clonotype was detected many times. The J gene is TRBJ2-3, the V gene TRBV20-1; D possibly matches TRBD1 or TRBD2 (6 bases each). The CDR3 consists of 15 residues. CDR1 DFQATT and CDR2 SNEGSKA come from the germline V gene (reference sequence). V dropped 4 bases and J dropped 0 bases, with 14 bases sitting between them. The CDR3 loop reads CSATVGGSSTDTQYF. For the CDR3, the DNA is TGCAGTGCTACCGTCGGGGGCTCAAGCACAGATACGCAGTATTTT.

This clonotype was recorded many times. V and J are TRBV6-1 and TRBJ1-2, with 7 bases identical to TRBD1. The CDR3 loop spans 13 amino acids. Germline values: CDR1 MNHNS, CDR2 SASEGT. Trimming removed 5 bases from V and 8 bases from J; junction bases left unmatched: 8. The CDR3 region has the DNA TGTGCCAGCAGTTATAACAGGGGCAACGGCTACACCTTC. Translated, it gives CASSYNRGNGYTF.

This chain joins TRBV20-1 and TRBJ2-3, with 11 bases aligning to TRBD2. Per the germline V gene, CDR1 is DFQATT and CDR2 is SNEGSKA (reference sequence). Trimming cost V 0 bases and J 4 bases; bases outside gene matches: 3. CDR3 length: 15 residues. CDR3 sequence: CSARDKLAGADTQYF. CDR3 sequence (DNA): TGCAGTGCTAGAGATAAACTAGCGGGAGCAGATACGCAGTATTTT.

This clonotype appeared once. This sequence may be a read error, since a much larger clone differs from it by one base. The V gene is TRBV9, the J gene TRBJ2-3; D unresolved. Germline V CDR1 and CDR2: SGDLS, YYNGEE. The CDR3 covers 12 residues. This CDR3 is CASSANTDTKYF. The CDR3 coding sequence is TGTGCCAGCAGCGCGAACACAGATACGAAGTATTTT.

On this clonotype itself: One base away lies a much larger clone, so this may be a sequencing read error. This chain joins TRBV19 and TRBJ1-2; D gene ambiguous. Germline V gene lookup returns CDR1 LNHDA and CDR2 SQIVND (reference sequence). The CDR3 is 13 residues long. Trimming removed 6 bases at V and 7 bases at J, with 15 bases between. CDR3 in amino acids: CASRLGIGIGYTF. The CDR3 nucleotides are TGTGCCAGTAGACTTGGGATAGGGATTGGCTACACCTTC.

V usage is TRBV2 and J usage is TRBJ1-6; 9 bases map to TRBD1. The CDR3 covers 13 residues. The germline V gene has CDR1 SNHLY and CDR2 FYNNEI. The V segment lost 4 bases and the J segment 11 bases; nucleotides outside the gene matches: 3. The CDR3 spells CASSADRGTPLHF. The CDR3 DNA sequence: TGTGCCAGCAGTGCCGACAGGGGGACACCCCTCCACTTT.

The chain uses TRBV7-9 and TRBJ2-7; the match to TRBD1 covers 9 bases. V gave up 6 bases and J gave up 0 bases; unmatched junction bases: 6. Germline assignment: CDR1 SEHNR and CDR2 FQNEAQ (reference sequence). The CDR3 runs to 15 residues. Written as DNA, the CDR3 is TGTGCCAGCAGACGGGGACAGGGAGCCTCCTACGAGCAGTACTTC. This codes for CASRRGQGASYEQYF.

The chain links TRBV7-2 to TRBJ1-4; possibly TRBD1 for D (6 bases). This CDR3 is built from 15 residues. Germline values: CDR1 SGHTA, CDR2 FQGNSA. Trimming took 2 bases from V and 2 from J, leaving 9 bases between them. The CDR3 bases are TGTGCCAGCAGCTTACTCAGGGGCACTAATGAAAAACTGTTTTTT. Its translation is CASSLLRGTNEKLFF.

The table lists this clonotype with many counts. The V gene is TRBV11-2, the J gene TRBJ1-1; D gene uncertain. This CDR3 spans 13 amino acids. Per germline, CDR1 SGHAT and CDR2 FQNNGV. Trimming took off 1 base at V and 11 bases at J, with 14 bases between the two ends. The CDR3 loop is CASSLGGKFAAFF. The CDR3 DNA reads TGTGCCAGCAGCTTAGGGGGAAAGTTCGCGGCTTTCTTT.

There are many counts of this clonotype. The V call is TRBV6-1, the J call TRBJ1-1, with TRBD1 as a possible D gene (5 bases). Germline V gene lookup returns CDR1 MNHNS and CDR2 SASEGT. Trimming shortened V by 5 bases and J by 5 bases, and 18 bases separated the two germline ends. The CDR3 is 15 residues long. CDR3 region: CASSSPGTGRTEAFF. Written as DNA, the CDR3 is TGTGCCAGCAGTTCCCCCGGGACCGGGCGGACTGAAGCTTTCTTT.

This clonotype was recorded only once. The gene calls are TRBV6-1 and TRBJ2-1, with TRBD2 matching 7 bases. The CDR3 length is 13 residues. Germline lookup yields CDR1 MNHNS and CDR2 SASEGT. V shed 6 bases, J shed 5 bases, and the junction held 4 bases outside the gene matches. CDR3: CASRVGGNNEQFF. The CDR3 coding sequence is TGTGCCAGCAGGGTGGGGGGGAACAATGAGCAGTTCTTC.